Presented here are 17 T cell receptor beta chains from one specimen sequenced in a study of T cell clones after liver transplantation. TCRdb keeps only in-frame clones here, not all; method: immunoSEQ multiplex PCR. This sample has 95,000 to 110,000 clones, with around 84% found just once. The specimen was CD4+ T cells from blood, collected about 50 months after liver transplant. The source of these receptors is a human patient who received a liver transplant. Some of these T cells may belong to the graft donor.

The chain is built from TRBV5-5 and TRBJ2-3, with D unresolved. CDR3 size: 16 residues. CDR1 is SGHKS, CDR2 YYEKEE, per germline (reference sequence). The ends were cut back, 1 base at V and 0 bases at J, with 12 bases in the middle. The CDR3 nucleotides are TGTGCCAGCAGCTTGTACGTGGGATCTAGCACAGATACGCAGTATTTT. This encodes CASSLYVGSSTDTQYF.

The V gene is TRBV18, the J gene TRBJ2-1, with 9 bases identical to TRBD2. This CDR3 comprises 18 residues. Germline CDR1 and CDR2: KGHSH and LQKENI. The junction had 8 bases not matched to a gene; V was cut back by 2 bases and J by 0 bases. For the CDR3, the DNA is TGTGCCAGCTCACCAAGGTCTCTAGCGGGATCCTCCTACAATGAGCAGTTCTTC. It specifies CASSPRSLAGSSYNEQFF.

The rearrangement joins TRBV19 to TRBJ2-1; 9 bases fit TRBD2. Per germline, CDR1 LNHDA and CDR2 SQIVND (reference sequence). The V and J ends lost 2 bases and 6 bases, in that order; junction bases with no gene match: 14. The CDR3 totals 18 residues. The CDR3 protein is CASSIQQSRTSAVNEQFF. In DNA, the CDR3 is TGTGCCAGTAGTATACAACAGAGTAGGACTAGCGCAGTCAATGAGCAGTTCTTC.

V and J are TRBV18 and TRBJ2-1, with D possibly being TRBD2 (6 bases). CDR1 is KGHSH and CDR2 is LQKENI in the germline V gene. V lost 5 bases and J 7 bases, leaving 12 bases between the germline ends. This CDR3 has 13 amino acids. CDR3 DNA: TGTGCCAGCTCATCGCTCCGGGAGAATGAGCAGTTCTTC. Amino acid sequence: CASSSLRENEQFF.

The chain employs TRBV6-1 and TRBJ2-7; D is perhaps TRBD2 (5 bases). Trimming shortened V by 6 bases and J by 4 bases, and 7 bases separated the two germline ends. This CDR3 contains 11 residues. Germline V CDR1 and CDR2: MNHNS, SASEGT. The CDR3 sequence: CASRDWYEQYF. Here the CDR3 DNA reads TGTGCCAGCAGGGACTGGTACGAGCAGTACTTC.

Regarding this clone: The sample holds other DNA sequences that translate to the same CDR3. J is TRBJ1-1 and V is TRBV5-1, with TRBD1 as a possible D gene (5 bases). The germline V and J ends were trimmed by 1 base and 4 bases, with 8 bases remaining between them. Germline V gene sequence: CDR1 SGHRS, CDR2 YFSETQ. The CDR3 has 13 residues. Written as DNA, the CDR3 is TGCGCCAGCAGCTTGCGGCAGGGCACTGAAGCTTTCTTT. Translating gives CASSLRQGTEAFF.

The rearrangement uses TRBV2 and TRBJ1-5; perhaps TRBD1 as D (6 bases). Germline CDR1 is SNHLY and CDR2 is FYNNEI. The CDR3 has 15 amino acids. Trimming cost V 4 bases and J 3 bases, with 13 bases left between them. The CDR3 nucleotides read TGTGCCAGCAGTGGGAATAGGGGGTACAATCAGCCCCAGCATTTT. This encodes CASSGNRGYNQPQHF.

The CDR3: CASSLRGNQPQHF. The CDR3 bases are TGTGCCAGCAGCCTCCGGGGCAATCAGCCCCAGCATTTT. This chain links TRBV5-6 with TRBJ1-5, with D uncertain. V dropped 4 bases and J dropped 2 bases, with 7 bases sitting between them. Per the germline V gene, CDR1 is SGHDT and CDR2 is YYEEEE. The CDR3 loop spans 13 amino acids.

The V and J genes are TRBV27 and TRBJ2-7; 8 bases match TRBD1. The ends lost 2 bases at V and 2 bases at J; junction bases unmatched: 11. The V gene's germline CDR1 is MNHEY and CDR2 SMNVEV (reference sequence). The CDR3 covers 17 residues. For the CDR3, the DNA is TGTGCCAGCAGTTTACGACAGGGGAGAAGAGATCCCTACGAGCAGTACTTC. It specifies CASSLRQGRRDPYEQYF.

This clone was detected only once. The V and J genes are TRBV29-1 and TRBJ1-2, with D unclear. The germline V and J ends were trimmed by 4 bases and 2 bases, with 8 bases remaining between them. CDR1 is SQVTM, CDR2 ANQGSEA, per germline. This CDR3 spans 12 amino acids. Here the CDR3 reads CSVVQGNYGYTF. DNA of the CDR3: TGCAGCGTTGTGCAAGGGAACTATGGCTACACCTTC.

The CDR3 is CASSYGLAGNIETQYF. CDR3 sequence (DNA): TGTGCCAGCAGCTACGGACTAGCGGGAAATATAGAGACCCAGTACTTC. The V gene is TRBV11-2, the J gene TRBJ2-5, with 12 bases lining up with TRBD2. The CDR3 spans 16 residues. CDR1 is SGHAT and CDR2 is FQNNGV in the germline V gene. With 4 bases clipped from V and 4 bases from J, the junction kept 7 bases outside the gene matches.

The J gene is TRBJ2-7, the V gene TRBV12-5; no reliable D call. V was clipped by 0 bases and J by 4 bases, with 7 bases between them. Germline V CDR1 and CDR2: LGHNT, FRNRAP. The CDR3 contains 13 residues. The CDR3 protein is CASGLVTPYEQYF. CDR3 in DNA: TGTGCTAGTGGTTTGGTTACCCCTTACGAGCAGTACTTC.

The J gene is TRBJ1-6, the V gene TRBV6-5, with 9 bases aligning to TRBD1. Trimming at V came to 2 bases and at J to 9 bases, leaving 5 bases not matched to a gene. This CDR3 is 15 amino acids long. The germline CDR1 and CDR2 sequences are MNHEY and SVGAGI. CDR3 in amino acids: CASSYTGTGTSPLHF. CDR3 bases: TGTGCCAGCAGTTACACTGGGACAGGGACTTCACCCCTCCACTTT.

CDR3 sequence reads: CASSPLDRQETQYF. In DNA form, the CDR3 reads TGTGCCAGCTCACCACTCGACAGGCAAGAGACCCAGTACTTC. The chain combines TRBV18 with TRBJ2-5; weak D call: TRBD1 (6 bases). This CDR3 spans 14 amino acids. CDR1 is KGHSH and CDR2 is LQKENI in the germline V gene. V was cut by 1 base and J by 2 bases, with 8 bases left in between.

The chain combines TRBV11-3 with TRBJ1-1, with a possible D match to TRBD1 (5 bases). Germline V gene data show CDR1 as SGHNT and CDR2 as YENEEA. V dropped 0 bases and J dropped 0 bases, with 11 bases sitting between them. This CDR3 comprises 16 residues. CDR3 sequence (DNA): TGTGCCAGCAGCTTAGAGGGGACCCGGTTGAACACTGAAGCTTTCTTT. This encodes CASSLEGTRLNTEAFF.

The J gene is TRBJ2-1, the V gene TRBV7-9; 9 nucleotides match TRBD2. Germline V lookup: CDR1 SEHNR, CDR2 FQNEAQ (reference sequence). V shed 5 bases, J shed 7 bases, and the junction held 9 bases outside the gene matches. The CDR3 spans 15 residues. Here the CDR3 DNA reads TGTGCCAGCAGCCGTACTAGCGGGTACTCTAATGAGCAGTTCTTC. This gives the protein CASSRTSGYSNEQFF. Full variable domain (outside the CDR3, taken from reference TRBV7-9 and TRBJ2-1): DTGVSQNPRHKITKRGQNVTFRCDPISEHNRLYWYRQTLGQGPEFLTYFQNEAQLEKSRLLSDRFSAERPKGSFSTLEIQRTEQGDSAMYLCASSRTSGYSNEQFFGPGTRLTVL.

This chain links TRBV2 with TRBJ2-5; D is ambiguous. This CDR3 is built from 13 residues. The V end lost 6 bases, the J end lost 1 base, and 9 bases lay between the germline ends. CDR1 is SNHLY and CDR2 is FYNNEI in the germline V gene. CDR3 protein: CASSREPQETQYF. The CDR3, as DNA: TGTGCCAGCAGCCGTGAACCCCAAGAGACCCAGTACTTC.